Described below is a single TCR beta chain sequence and its context. The data belong to a study of cytomegalovirus exposure and HLA in healthy donors. The protocol was immunoSEQ multiplex PCR, while the TCRdb copy is restricted to in-frame clones and leaves out a portion. In the table there are about 190,000 clones, more than 65% of which are singletons. Germline CDR1 reads LNHDA; CDR2 reads SQIVND (reference sequence). CDR3 size: 14 residues. J was trimmed by 6 bases and V by 4 bases; bases with no gene match: 9. The sequencing sample was made of PBMCs. This TCR came from a woman in her late teens or twenties in good health and CMV-seropositive. The rearrangement links TRBV19 to TRBJ2-7, with 7 bases identical to TRBD1. CDR3 region: CASSTQGLGSEQYF. In DNA, the CDR3 is TGTGCCAGTAGTACACAGGGGTTGGGCTCCGAGCAGTACTTC.